These 16 T cell receptor beta chains originate from one sample sequenced in a study of control samples from healthy donors and cancer patients (dated by TCRdb to 2020 to 2021). The library came from the immunoSEQ multiplex PCR assay. TCRdb retrieved this table from immuneACCESS and kept in-frame rearrangements only. Not all clones are present; in checked studies, unresolved V genes account for under half, and no reason is known for the remainder. For this sample the table gives 75,000 to 95,000 clones, of which 85% to 90% were detected only once. The top ten clones comprise 8.5% to 10% of the sample. The material sequenced was PBMCs. These receptors originate from a woman between 45 and 65 years old with colorectal cancer.

For this clone: In the same sample, other DNA sequences code for this CDR3. V gene TRBV6-5 combines with J gene TRBJ1-1; 7 nucleotides line up with TRBD1. The CDR3 has 14 residues. V was clipped by 5 bases and J by 1 base; unmatched bases: 4. The germline CDR1 and CDR2 sequences are MNHEY and SVGAGI. The chain's CDR3 is CASSPRTGNTEAFF. The CDR3 region has the DNA TGTGCCAGCAGTCCCCGGACAGGGAACACTGAAGCTTTCTTT.

The sample holds one count of this clone. The rearrangement joins TRBV5-1 to TRBJ1-3; D is ambiguous. The germline V gene encodes CDR1 SGHRS and CDR2 YFSETQ. The CDR3 runs to 15 residues. The germline V and J ends were trimmed by 0 bases and 7 bases, with 14 bases remaining between them. The CDR3 protein is CASSLEVLPGNTIYF. The CDR3, as DNA: TGCGCCAGCAGCTTGGAGGTCCTTCCCGGCAACACCATATATTTT.

The chain couples TRBV19 to TRBJ1-1; D uncertain. The V gene lost 1 base and the J gene lost 2 bases, with 5 bases spanning the gap. Germline V gene sequence: CDR1 LNHDA, CDR2 SQIVND (reference sequence). The CDR3 covers 13 residues. DNA of the CDR3: TGTGCCAGTAGTATAGGAAGTAACACTGAAGCTTTCTTT. This gives the protein CASSIGSNTEAFF.

The CDR3 region is CASSPLAGDGANVLTF. The CDR3 DNA reads TGCGCCAGCAGCCCCTTGGCAGGGGATGGGGCCAACGTCCTGACTTTC. The gene calls are TRBV4-1 and TRBJ2-6; weak D call: TRBD1 (6 bases). The CDR3 spans 16 residues. Trimming removed 4 bases from V and 3 bases from J, with 13 bases in between. Germline CDR1 reads MGHRA; CDR2 reads YSYEKL.

V usage is TRBV7-9 and J usage is TRBJ1-5; D not certain. Germline V CDR1 and CDR2: SEHNR, FQNEAQ (reference sequence). This CDR3 has 13 amino acids. V lost 5 bases and J 5 bases, leaving 10 bases between the germline ends. In nucleotides, the CDR3 is TGTGCCAGCAGCCCGAATGAGTATCAGCCCCAGCATTTT. Encoded protein: CASSPNEYQPQHF.

V is TRBV4-3 and J is TRBJ2-2, with TRBD2 as a possible D gene (5 bases). The CDR3 is made up of 15 amino acids. V shed 1 base and J shed 7 bases, with 13 bases lying between them. Germline assignment: CDR1 LGHNA and CDR2 YSLEER. Here the CDR3 reads CASSQVGIASGELFF. DNA for the CDR3: TGCGCCAGCAGCCAAGTTGGGATAGCGAGCGGGGAGCTGTTTTTT.

The chain joins TRBV5-1 to TRBJ1-1; D might be TRBD1 (6 bases). The CDR3 extends over 15 amino acids. From germline, CDR1 is SGHRS and CDR2 YFSETQ. Trimming pared 0 bases from V and 3 bases from J, leaving 12 bases between. CDR3 residues: CASSLGGGQDTEAFF. CDR3 bases: TGCGCCAGCAGCTTGGGCGGGGGGCAGGACACTGAAGCTTTCTTT.

J is TRBJ2-1 and V is TRBV24-1; 7 bases fit TRBD2. The V and J ends lost 3 bases and 1 base, in that order; junction bases with no gene match: 5. Per the germline V gene, CDR1 is KGHDR and CDR2 is SFDVKD. This CDR3 contains 16 residues. The CDR3 is CATSDQTGGSYNEQFF. The CDR3 bases are TGTGCCACCAGTGATCAAACGGGGGGTTCCTACAATGAGCAGTTCTTC.

The sample holds a few counts of this clone. Other DNA sequences within the sample encode an identical CDR3. The chain couples TRBV30 to TRBJ1-5, with D unresolved. The CDR3 contains 14 residues. V was clipped by 0 bases and J by 2 bases, with 8 bases between them. From germline, CDR1 is GTSNPN and CDR2 SVGIG (reference sequence). The CDR3 loop is CAWSVSAGNQPQHF. CDR3 DNA sequence: TGTGCCTGGAGTGTGTCGGCAGGCAATCAGCCCCAGCATTTT.

J is TRBJ2-7 and V is TRBV28, with 7 bases aligning to TRBD1. Germline CDR1 is MDHEN and CDR2 is SYDVKM. The trim removed 2 bases at V and 2 bases at J, leaving 3 bases unmatched. The CDR3 contains 14 residues. CDR3 sequence reads: CASSLGQETYEQYV. The CDR3 DNA reads TGTGCCAGCAGTTTAGGACAGGAAACCTACGAGCAGTACGTC.

The gene calls are TRBV4-3 and TRBJ1-2; maybe TRBD1 (5 bases). The CDR3 is 13 residues long. The germline V and J ends were trimmed by 4 bases and 8 bases, with 14 bases remaining between them. The germline CDR1 and CDR2 sequences are LGHNA and YSLEER. In DNA, the CDR3 is TGCGCCAGCAGCCCCCAGAGGGGAAACGGCTACACCTTC. Translating it yields CASSPQRGNGYTF.

CDR3 sequence (DNA): TGCGCCAGCAGCTCGGGCGATGGCTACACCTTC. Translation: CASSSGDGYTF. This chain links TRBV5-1 with TRBJ1-2, with D hard to call. The CDR3 is 11 amino acids. The V end lost 3 bases, the J end lost 6 bases, and 6 bases lay between the germline ends. From germline, CDR1 is SGHRS and CDR2 YFSETQ.

The chain joins TRBV19 to TRBJ2-1; D ambiguous. The CDR3 is made up of 13 amino acids. V was trimmed by 8 bases and J by 0 bases, leaving 8 bases between them. Germline CDR1 is LNHDA and CDR2 is SQIVND (reference sequence). CDR3 protein: CASGVSSYNEQFF. In DNA form, the CDR3 reads TGTGCCAGTGGAGTGAGCTCCTACAATGAGCAGTTCTTC.

The chain combines TRBV10-3 with TRBJ1-1, with D perhaps matching TRBD1 (6 bases). Germline CDR1 is ENHRY and CDR2 is SYGVKD. The CDR3 runs to 14 residues. V was trimmed by 0 bases and J by 8 bases, leaving 13 bases between them. Here the CDR3 reads CAISESLQGREAFF. As DNA, the CDR3 is TGTGCCATCAGTGAGTCTCTACAGGGTAGGGAAGCTTTCTTT.

This chain links TRBV7-2 with TRBJ2-3, with 8 positions matching TRBD2. Per the germline V gene, CDR1 is SGHTA and CDR2 is FQGNSA. V lost 5 bases and J lost 4; bases outside the gene matches: 5. This CDR3 region has 14 residues. For the CDR3, the DNA is TGTGCCAGCAGCCCACGAGCGGGGGCAGATACGCAGTATTTT. As protein: CASSPRAGADTQYF.

The gene calls are TRBV5-1 and TRBJ1-2, with a weak D call TRBD1 (5 bases). Between the trimmed V and J ends, which lost 0 bases and 3 bases, there was a span of 9 bases. Germline CDR1 reads SGHRS; CDR2 reads YFSETQ. This CDR3 has 14 residues. The CDR3 DNA follows: TGCGCCAGCAGCTTGGAGAGGGGAGACTATGGCTACACCTTC. Translated, it gives CASSLERGDYGYTF.